The clone carrying this T cell receptor (beta chain) was detected a few times. The TCRbeta library incorporated unique molecular identifiers. TCRdb called the PCR reads again in MiXCR, with one record for every CDR3 protein. The table has hundreds of thousands of distinct CDR3 sequences, around 13% seen once; the top ten hold under 7%. The data originate from a study of T-cell reconstitution after alpha-beta-depleted transplantation in children. The sequence came from a human donor who donated a stem cell graft to a child with combined immunodeficiency. This specimen consisted of PBMCs from the stem cell graft donor, obtained from the stem cell graft.

In DNA, the CDR3 is TGTGCCAGCAGCTTCAGGTCAGAAAGGTCCTACGAGCAGTACTTC. Translation: CASSFRSERSYEQYF. The V call is TRBV7-2, the J call TRBJ2-7; D not resolved. Germline values: CDR1 SGHTA, CDR2 FQGNSA. The V gene lost 3 bases and the J gene lost 1 base, with 13 bases spanning the gap. The CDR3 covers 15 residues.